What follows is one T cell receptor (beta chain) and its context. The V and J ends lost 0 bases and 3 bases respectively, with 12 bases between them. The CDR3 has 15 amino acids. Per the germline V gene, CDR1 is LGHNA and CDR2 is YSLEER. These data belong to a study of blood T cell repertoires in COVID-19. Sequenced by immunoSEQ multiplex PCR; TCRdb stores in-frame clones only, minus some. In the table there are 140,000 to 150,000 clones, over 75% of which are singletons. This sequence originates from a woman aged 60-75 years with active COVID-19. The chain couples TRBV4-3 to TRBJ2-7; TRBD1 is a possible D gene (6 bases). Source material: peripheral blood. The CDR3 is CASSQDTGTYYEQYF. The DNA of the CDR3 is TGCGCCAGCAGCCAAGACACAGGGACCTACTACGAGCAGTACTTC.